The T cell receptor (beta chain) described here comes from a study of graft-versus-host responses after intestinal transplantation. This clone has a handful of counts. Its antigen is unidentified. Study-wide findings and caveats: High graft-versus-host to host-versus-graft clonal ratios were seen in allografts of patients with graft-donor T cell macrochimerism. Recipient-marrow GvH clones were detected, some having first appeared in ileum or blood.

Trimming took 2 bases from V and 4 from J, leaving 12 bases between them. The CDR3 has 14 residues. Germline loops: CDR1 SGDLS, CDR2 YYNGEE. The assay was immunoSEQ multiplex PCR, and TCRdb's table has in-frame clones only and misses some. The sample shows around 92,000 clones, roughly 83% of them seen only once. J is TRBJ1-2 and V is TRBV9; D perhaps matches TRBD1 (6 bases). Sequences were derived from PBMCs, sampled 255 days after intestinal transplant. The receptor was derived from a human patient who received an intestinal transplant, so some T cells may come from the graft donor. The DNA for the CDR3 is TGTGCCAGCAGCGTGGGTCCAGGGGTCTATGGCTACACCTTC. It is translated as CASSVGPGVYGYTF.